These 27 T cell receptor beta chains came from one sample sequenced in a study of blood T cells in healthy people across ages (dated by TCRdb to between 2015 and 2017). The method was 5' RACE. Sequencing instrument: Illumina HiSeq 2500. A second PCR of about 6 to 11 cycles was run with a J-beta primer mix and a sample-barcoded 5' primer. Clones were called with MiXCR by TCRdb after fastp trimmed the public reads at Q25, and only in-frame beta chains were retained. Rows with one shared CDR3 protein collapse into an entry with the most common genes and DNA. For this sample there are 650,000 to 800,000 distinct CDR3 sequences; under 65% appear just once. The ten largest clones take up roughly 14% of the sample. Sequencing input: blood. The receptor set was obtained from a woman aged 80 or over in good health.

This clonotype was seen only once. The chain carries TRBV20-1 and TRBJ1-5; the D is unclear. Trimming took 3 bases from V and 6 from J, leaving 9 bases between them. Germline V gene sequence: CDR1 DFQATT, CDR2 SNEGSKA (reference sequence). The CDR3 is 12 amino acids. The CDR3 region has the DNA TGCAGTGCTAGGCGGGGTTTTCAGCCCCAGCATTTT. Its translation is CSARRGFQPQHF.

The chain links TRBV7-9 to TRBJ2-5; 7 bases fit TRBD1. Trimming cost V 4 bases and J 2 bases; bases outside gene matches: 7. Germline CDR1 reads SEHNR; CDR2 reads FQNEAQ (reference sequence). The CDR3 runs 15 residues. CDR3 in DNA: TGTGCCAGCAGCTCTCCCCGACAGGGACAAGAGACCCAGTACTTC. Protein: CASSSPRQGQETQYF.

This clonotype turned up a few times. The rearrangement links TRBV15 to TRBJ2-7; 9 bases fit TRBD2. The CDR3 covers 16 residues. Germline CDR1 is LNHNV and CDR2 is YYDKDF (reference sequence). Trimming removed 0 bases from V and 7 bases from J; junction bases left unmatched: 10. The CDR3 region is CATSRDSGSTGNEQYF. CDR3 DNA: TGTGCCACCAGCAGAGATAGCGGGAGTACCGGCAATGAGCAGTACTTC.

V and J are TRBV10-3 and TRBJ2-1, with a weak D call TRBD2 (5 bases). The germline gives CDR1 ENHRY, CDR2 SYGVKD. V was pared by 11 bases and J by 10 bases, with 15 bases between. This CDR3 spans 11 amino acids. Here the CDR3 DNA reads TGTGCCTCTACGATGGGCGGGGAGCAGTTCTTC. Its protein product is CASTMGGEQFF.

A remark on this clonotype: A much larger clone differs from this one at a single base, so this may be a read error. The CDR3 protein is CSARDRDSLYVQYF. CDR3 coding DNA: TGCAGTGCTAGAGACCGGGACAGTCTCTACGTGCAGTACTTC. V and J are TRBV20-1 and TRBJ2-5; 7 positions match TRBD1. The CDR3 loop spans 14 amino acids. Germline lookup yields CDR1 DFQATT and CDR2 SNEGSKA (reference sequence). J gave up 11 bases and V 0 bases, and 12 bases lay outside the gene matches.

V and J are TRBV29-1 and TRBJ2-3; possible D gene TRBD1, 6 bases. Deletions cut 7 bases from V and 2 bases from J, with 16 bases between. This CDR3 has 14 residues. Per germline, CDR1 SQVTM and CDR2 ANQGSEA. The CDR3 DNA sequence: TGCAGCGCCGAGCCGGGACACATCACAGATACGCAGTATTTT. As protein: CSAEPGHITDTQYF.

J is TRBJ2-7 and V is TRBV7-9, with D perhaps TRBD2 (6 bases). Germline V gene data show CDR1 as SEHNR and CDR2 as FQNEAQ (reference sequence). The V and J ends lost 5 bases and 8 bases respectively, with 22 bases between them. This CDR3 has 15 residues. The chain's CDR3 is CASSPRGTRNLKQYF. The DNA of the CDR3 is TGTGCCAGCAGCCCACGGGGGACCCGGAATTTGAAGCAGTACTTC.

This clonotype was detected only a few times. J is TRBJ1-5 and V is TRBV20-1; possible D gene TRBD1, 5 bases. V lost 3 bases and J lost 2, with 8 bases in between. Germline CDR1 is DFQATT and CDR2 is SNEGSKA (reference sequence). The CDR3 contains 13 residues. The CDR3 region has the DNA TGCAGTGCTAGGCTACAGGGCAATCAGCCCCAGCATTTT. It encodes CSARLQGNQPQHF.

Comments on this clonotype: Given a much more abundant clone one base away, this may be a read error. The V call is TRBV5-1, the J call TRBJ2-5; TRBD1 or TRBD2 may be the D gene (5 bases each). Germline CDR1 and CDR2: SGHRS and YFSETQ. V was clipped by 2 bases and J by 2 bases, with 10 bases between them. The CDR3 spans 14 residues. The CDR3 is CASSFLGRQETQYF. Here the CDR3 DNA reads TGCGCCAGCAGCTTCCTGGGACGACAAGAGACCCAGTACTTC.

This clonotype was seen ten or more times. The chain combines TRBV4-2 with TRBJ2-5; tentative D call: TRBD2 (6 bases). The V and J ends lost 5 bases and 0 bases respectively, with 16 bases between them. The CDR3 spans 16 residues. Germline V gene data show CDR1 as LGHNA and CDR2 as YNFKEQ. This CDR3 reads CASSSNVAVYQETQYF. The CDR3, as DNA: TGTGCCAGCAGCTCTAACGTAGCGGTGTACCAAGAGACCCAGTACTTC.

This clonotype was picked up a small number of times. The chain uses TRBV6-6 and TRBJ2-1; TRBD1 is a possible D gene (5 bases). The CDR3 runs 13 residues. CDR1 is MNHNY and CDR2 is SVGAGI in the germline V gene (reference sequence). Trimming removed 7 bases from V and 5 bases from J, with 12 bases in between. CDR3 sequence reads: CASIPQENNEQFF. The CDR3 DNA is TGTGCCAGCATCCCACAGGAAAACAATGAGCAGTTCTTC.

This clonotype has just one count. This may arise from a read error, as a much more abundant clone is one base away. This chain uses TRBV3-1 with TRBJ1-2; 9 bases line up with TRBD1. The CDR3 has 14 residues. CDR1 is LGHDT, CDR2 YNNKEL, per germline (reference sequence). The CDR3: CASSRLGQGYGCTF. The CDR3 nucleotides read TGTGCCAGCAGCCGCTTGGGACAGGGCTATGGCTGCACCTTC.

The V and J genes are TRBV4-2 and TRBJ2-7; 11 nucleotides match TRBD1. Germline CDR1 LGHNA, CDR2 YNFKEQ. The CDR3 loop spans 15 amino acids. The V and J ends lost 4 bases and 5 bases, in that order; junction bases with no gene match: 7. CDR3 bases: TGTGCCAGCAGCCCCCTAGGACAGGGGGCCCACGAGCAGTACTTC. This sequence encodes CASSPLGQGAHEQYF.

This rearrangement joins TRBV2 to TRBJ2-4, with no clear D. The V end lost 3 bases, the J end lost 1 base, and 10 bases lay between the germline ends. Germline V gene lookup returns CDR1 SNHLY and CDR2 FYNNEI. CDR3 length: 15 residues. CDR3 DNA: TGTGCCAGCAGTGAGGAAAGGGTGGCCAAAAACATTCAGTACTTC. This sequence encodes CASSEERVAKNIQYF.

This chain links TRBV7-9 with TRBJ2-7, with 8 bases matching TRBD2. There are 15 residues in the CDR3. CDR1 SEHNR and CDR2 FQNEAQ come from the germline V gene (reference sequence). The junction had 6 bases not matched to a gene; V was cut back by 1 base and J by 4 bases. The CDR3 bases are TGTGCCAGCAGCTTAGAGCGGGAGATAGTTTACGAGCAGTACTTC. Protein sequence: CASSLEREIVYEQYF.

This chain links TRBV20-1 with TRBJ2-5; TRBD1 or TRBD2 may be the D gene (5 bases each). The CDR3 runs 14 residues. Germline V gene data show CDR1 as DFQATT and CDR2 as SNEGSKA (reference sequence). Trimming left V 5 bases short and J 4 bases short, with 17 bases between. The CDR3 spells CSAPGAGIRETQYF. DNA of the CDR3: TGCAGTGCTCCCGGGGCAGGGATTCGAGAGACCCAGTACTTC.

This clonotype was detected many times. CDR3 region: CASRGSNQPQHF. CDR3 nucleotide sequence: TGTGCCAGCAGGGGTAGCAATCAGCCCCAGCATTTT. The J gene is TRBJ1-5, the V gene TRBV28; D call uncertain. CDR3 length equals 12 residues. The germline gives CDR1 MDHEN, CDR2 SYDVKM. Between the trimmed V and J ends, which lost 6 bases and 0 bases, there was a span of 3 bases.

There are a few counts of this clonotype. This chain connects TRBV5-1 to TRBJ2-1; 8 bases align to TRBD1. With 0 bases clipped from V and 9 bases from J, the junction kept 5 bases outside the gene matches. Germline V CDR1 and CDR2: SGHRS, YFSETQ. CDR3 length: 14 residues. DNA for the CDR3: TGCGCCAGCAGCTTGGGACAGGGGATAGGTGAGCAGTTCTTC. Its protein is CASSLGQGIGEQFF.

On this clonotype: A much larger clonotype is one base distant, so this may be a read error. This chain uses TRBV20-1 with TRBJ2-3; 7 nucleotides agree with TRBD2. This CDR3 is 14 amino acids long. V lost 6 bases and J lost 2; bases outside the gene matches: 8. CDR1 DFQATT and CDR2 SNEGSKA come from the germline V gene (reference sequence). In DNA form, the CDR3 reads TGCAGTGCCAAGTCGGGGAGGGACACAGATACGCAGTATTTT. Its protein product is CSAKSGRDTDTQYF.

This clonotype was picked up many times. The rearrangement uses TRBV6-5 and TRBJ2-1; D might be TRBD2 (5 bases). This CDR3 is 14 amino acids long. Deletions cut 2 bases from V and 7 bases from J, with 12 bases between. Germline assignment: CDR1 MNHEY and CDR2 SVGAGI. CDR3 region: CASSYAIERNEQFF. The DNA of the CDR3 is TGTGCCAGCAGTTACGCGATCGAGCGGAATGAGCAGTTCTTC.

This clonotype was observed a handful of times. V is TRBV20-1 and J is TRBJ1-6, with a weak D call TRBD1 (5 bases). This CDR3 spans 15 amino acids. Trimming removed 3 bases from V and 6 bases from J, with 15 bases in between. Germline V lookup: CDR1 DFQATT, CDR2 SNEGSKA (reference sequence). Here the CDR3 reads CSARKSTDPNSPLHF. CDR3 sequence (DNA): TGCAGTGCTAGGAAATCGACAGATCCTAATTCACCCCTCCACTTT.

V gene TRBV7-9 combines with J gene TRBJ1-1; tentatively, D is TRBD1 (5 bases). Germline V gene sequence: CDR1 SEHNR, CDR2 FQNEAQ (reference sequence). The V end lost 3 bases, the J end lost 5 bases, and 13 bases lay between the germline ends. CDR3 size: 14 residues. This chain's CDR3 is CASSFQGIMTEAFF. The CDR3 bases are TGTGCCAGCAGCTTTCAGGGAATAATGACTGAAGCTTTCTTT.

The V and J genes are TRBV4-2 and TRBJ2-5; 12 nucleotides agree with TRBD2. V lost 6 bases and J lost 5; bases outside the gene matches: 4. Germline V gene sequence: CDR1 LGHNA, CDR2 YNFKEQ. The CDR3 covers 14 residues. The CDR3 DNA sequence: TGTGCCAGCAGACTAGCGGGAGGCCAGGAGACCCAGTACTTC. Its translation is CASRLAGGQETQYF.

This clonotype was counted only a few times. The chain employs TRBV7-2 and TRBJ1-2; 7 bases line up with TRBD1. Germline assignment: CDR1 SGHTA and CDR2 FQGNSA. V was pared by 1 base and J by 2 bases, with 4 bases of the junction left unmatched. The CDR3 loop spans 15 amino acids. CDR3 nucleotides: TGTGCCAGCAGCTTAGTAACAGGGGCGAACTATGGCTACACCTTC. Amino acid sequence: CASSLVTGANYGYTF.

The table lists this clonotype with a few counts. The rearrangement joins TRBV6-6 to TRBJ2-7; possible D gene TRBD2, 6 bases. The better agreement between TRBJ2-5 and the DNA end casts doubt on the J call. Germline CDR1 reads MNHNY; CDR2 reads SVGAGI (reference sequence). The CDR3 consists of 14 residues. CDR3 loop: CASNGRAGMKTQYF. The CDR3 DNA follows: TGTGCCAGCAACGGACGAGCGGGTATGAAGACCCAGTACTTC.

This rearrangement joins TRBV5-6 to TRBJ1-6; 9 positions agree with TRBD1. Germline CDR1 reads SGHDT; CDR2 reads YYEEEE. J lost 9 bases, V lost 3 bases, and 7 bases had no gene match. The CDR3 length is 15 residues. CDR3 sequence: CASSSLTGGSSPLHF. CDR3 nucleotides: TGTGCCAGCAGCTCGTTGACAGGGGGAAGTTCACCCCTCCACTTT. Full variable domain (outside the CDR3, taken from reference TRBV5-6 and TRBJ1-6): DAGVTQSPTHLIKTRGQQVTLRCSPKSGHDTVSWYQQALGQGPQFIFQYYEEEERQRGNFPDRFSGHQFPNYSSELNVNALLLGDSALYLCASSSLTGGSSPLHFGNGTRLTVT.

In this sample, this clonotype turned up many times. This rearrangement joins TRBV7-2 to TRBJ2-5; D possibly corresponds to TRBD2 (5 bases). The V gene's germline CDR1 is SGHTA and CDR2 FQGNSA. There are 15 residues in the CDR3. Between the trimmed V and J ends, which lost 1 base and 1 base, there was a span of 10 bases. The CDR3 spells CASSLGGGPQETQYF. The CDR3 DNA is TGTGCCAGCAGCTTAGGAGGCGGGCCCCAAGAGACCCAGTACTTC.